Listed below are T cell receptor beta chains from one sample, sequenced in a study of PD-1 blockade in classical Hodgkin lymphoma. Clones were sequenced by immunoSEQ multiplex PCR, and TCRdb holds only the in-frame ones, with some missing. Found here are 10,000 to 15,000 clones, under 85% of them singletons; the top ten hold around 22%. The source material was CD8+ T cells from blood, sampled at baseline. These receptors all stem from a human donor with classical Hodgkin lymphoma. Each CDR3 is given without its conserved first and last residue.

V	J	CDR3
TRBV7-9	TRBJ2-7	ASSTWDFFSYEQY
TRBV4-3	TRBJ2-1	ASSQDRIYAWNEQF
TRBV5-1	TRBJ1-1	ASSPGGKTEAF
TRBV28	TRBJ2-3	ASSQFDLTKRGVIYTQY
TRBV7-8	TRBJ2-7	ASSSAPAGSYEQY
TRBV10-2	TRBJ2-2	ASRDTGTANTGELF
TRBV30	TRBJ2-1	AWRAEQARAYNEQF
TRBV15	TRBJ2-7	ATSSELAGAYSYEQY
TRBV5-5	TRBJ2-2	ASSLGLAGGINTGELF
TRBV6-5	TRBJ1-4	ASSPLGAQGEKLF
TRBV7-2	TRBJ2-2	ASSLLSGSGGAGELF
TRBV30	TRBJ1-2	AWSPPQGGRGYT
TRBV5-6	TRBJ2-1	ASSLVAGGLDEQF
TRBV4-3	.	ASSRRFVAGTYEQY
TRBV29-1	TRBJ2-3	SVGSTDTQY
TRBV6-6	TRBJ1-1	ASREDPWNTEAF
TRBV7-9	TRBJ1-1	ASTRLNTEAF
TRBV13	TRBJ2-4	ASSLGPYIQY
TRBV7-9	TRBJ2-7	ASSSGQTHYEQY
TRBV9	TRBJ2-3	ASSTQGTDTQY
TRBV9	TRBJ2-1	ASSVYGRGDSNEQF
TRBV6-5	TRBJ1-1	ASSWRDRGTEAF
TRBV7-2	TRBJ2-7	ASSFRDTEIYEQY
TRBV6-4	TRBJ1-6	ASSDGGWGNSPLH